The source of this T cell receptor (beta chain) is a study of PD-L1 blockade in urothelial cancer. Study-wide context: In the mid-2010s, patients got going on atezolizumab, taking 1,200 mg intravenously every 3 weeks. Findings of the study overall: Below-median TCR clonality that was measured in pretreatment blood predicted better survival.

This CDR3 region has 10 residues. Germline assignment: CDR1 MDHEN and CDR2 SYDVKM. V lost 10 bases and J 7 bases, leaving 7 bases between the germline ends. Using immunoSEQ multiplex PCR, the repertoire was profiled, and TCRdb retains in-frame clones only, with some absent. The sample has roughly 20,000 clones, around 89% seen once. Patients had locally advanced or metastatic urothelial carcinoma. For this clone: Its specificity is not known.

The sequencing used PBMCs, collected around atezolizumab (anti-PD-L1) treatment. The source is a woman in her sixties with urothelial cancer. J is TRBJ1-4 and V is TRBV28; D ambiguous. The DNA of the CDR3 is TGTGCCACCGGTCCTGAAAAACTGTTTTTT. Its protein is CATGPEKLFF.